The 27 T cell receptor beta chains given below trace back to one sample, sequenced in a study of blood T cell repertoires in COVID-19. TCRdb keeps only in-frame clones here, not all; method: immunoSEQ multiplex PCR. This sample has some 100,000 clones, with 70% to 90% found just once. The sequencing input was peripheral blood. Receptors originate from a human donor in a cohort sampled during active COVID-19.

This clone was recorded only once. Since the CDR3 does not end with the conserved phenylalanine or tryptophan, this likely comes from a read error. Because the CDR3's place on the DNA is in doubt, the DNA is left out and the CDR3 is given as listed by TCRdb. The chain carries TRBV9 and TRBJ2-7; TRBD1 is taken as the D call from the table, unchecked against the DNA. The CDR3 is 10 amino acids long, termini counted. Germline lookup yields CDR1 SGDLS and CDR2 YYNGEE. The CDR3 loop reads CASTTGQGDA.

V is TRBV18 and J is TRBJ1-1, with D perhaps matching TRBD1 (5 bases). Trimming cost V 2 bases and J 1 base, with 11 bases left between them. The CDR3 is made up of 15 amino acids. CDR1 and CDR2 (germline): KGHSH, LQKENI. The CDR3 bases are TGTGCCAGCTCACCATTTAAGGACACGAACACTGAAGCTTTCTTT. Its protein is CASSPFKDTNTEAFF.

The J gene is TRBJ1-3, the V gene TRBV7-9; 7 nucleotides match TRBD1. The length of the CDR3 is 14 residues. V dropped 5 bases and J dropped 3; count of bases not matched to a gene: 4. The germline gives CDR1 SEHNR, CDR2 FQNEAQ (reference sequence). CDR3 sequence: CASSTGTVGNTIYF. CDR3 sequence (DNA): TGTGCCAGCAGCACCGGGACAGTTGGAAACACCATATATTTT.

The chain has TRBV6-1 and TRBJ1-2; D may be TRBD1 (5 bases). Trimming took off 3 bases at V and 7 bases at J, with 12 bases between the two ends. Germline V CDR1 and CDR2: MNHNS, SASEGT. The CDR3 loop spans 13 amino acids. CDR3 in amino acids: CASSESAGVGYTF. The DNA for the CDR3 is TGTGCCAGCAGTGAGTCGGCGGGGGTTGGCTACACCTTC.

V usage is TRBV11-3 and J usage is TRBJ2-5, with 7 bases that match TRBD1. The CDR3 is made up of 14 amino acids. V lost 5 bases, J lost 4 bases, and 7 bases stayed unmatched. Germline V lookup: CDR1 SGHNT, CDR2 YENEEA. The CDR3 nucleotides read TGTGCCAGCAGCACAGAACAGGGGCCAGAGACCCAGTACTTC. It specifies CASSTEQGPETQYF.

The chain combines TRBV5-6 with TRBJ2-7; 11 nucleotides align to TRBD1. Trimming took 2 bases from V and 5 from J; bases not matched to a gene: 3. The germline CDR1 and CDR2 sequences are SGHDT and YYEEEE. The CDR3 totals 14 residues. Here the CDR3 DNA reads TGTGCCAGCAGCTTCGGACAGGGGGCCCACGAGCAGTACTTC. Protein sequence: CASSFGQGAHEQYF.

Regarding this clone: Other DNA sequences in the same sample also yield this CDR3. The V and J genes are TRBV18 and TRBJ2-5, with D possibly matching TRBD2 (6 bases). The CDR3 has 13 residues. The germline V gene has CDR1 KGHSH and CDR2 LQKENI. V lost 3 bases and J 2 bases, leaving 7 bases between the germline ends. Written as DNA, the CDR3 is TGTGCCAGCTCACCGGGACTTCAAGAGACCCAGTACTTC. Its translation: CASSPGLQETQYF.

The chain is built from TRBV10-1 and TRBJ2-2; the match to TRBD2 covers 12 bases. The germline gives CDR1 WNHNN, CDR2 SYGVQD (reference sequence). The trim removed 3 bases at V and 6 bases at J, leaving 2 bases unmatched. The CDR3 extends over 15 amino acids. This chain's CDR3 is CASSELAGGSGELFF. The CDR3 DNA is TGCGCCAGCAGTGAACTAGCGGGGGGTTCCGGGGAGCTGTTTTTT.

The V call is TRBV4-1, the J call TRBJ1-1, with D maybe TRBD1 (6 bases). Germline loops: CDR1 MGHRA, CDR2 YSYEKL. V gave up 0 bases and J gave up 2 bases, with 19 bases separating them. This CDR3 region has 18 residues. The CDR3 region is CASSQDLDRIFANTEAFF. CDR3 nucleotides: TGCGCCAGCAGCCAAGATCTTGACAGGATCTTCGCCAACACTGAAGCTTTCTTT.

This chain links TRBV6-5 with TRBJ2-1; the match to TRBD1 covers 7 bases. J gave up 1 base and V 6 bases, and 6 bases lay outside the gene matches. The V gene's germline CDR1 is MNHEY and CDR2 SVGAGI. There are 15 residues in the CDR3. The CDR3, as DNA: TGTGCCAGCAGGAGTCCGACAGGGTCCTACAATGAGCAGTTCTTC. Protein: CASRSPTGSYNEQFF.

J is TRBJ1-2 and V is TRBV28; 7 positions match TRBD1. V shed 7 bases and J 8 bases; nucleotides not matched to a gene: 7. The CDR3 contains 12 residues. Germline V gene data show CDR1 as MDHEN and CDR2 as SYDVKM. The DNA of the CDR3 is TGTGCCAGCACCCTAAGGACAGGCGGCTACACCTTC. Residues: CASTLRTGGYTF.

This clone was detected only a few times. The gene calls are TRBV11-2 and TRBJ1-2, with TRBD1 matching over 7 bases. Germline CDR1 is SGHAT and CDR2 is FQNNGV. The CDR3 runs 15 residues. With V trimmed by 0 bases and J by 8 bases, 9 bases remained unmatched. The CDR3 nucleotides read TGTGCCAGCAGCTTAGAAACAGGGGCCTGGGGGGGCTACACCTTC. This sequence encodes CASSLETGAWGGYTF.

V is TRBV6-6 and J is TRBJ2-7, with D possibly TRBD2 on 6 matching bases. CDR1 and CDR2 (germline): MNHNY, SVGAGI (reference sequence). The CDR3 contains 15 residues. The V end was cut by 5 bases, the J end by 2 bases, with 16 bases between. CDR3 coding DNA: TGTGCCAGCAGTGCGACCTCGGGGGTCACCTACGAGCAGTACTTC. Amino acid sequence: CASSATSGVTYEQYF.

The rearrangement links TRBV2 to TRBJ1-2; perhaps TRBD1 as D (6 bases). Trimming shortened V by 0 bases and J by 8 bases, and 19 bases separated the two germline ends. The CDR3 runs 16 residues. CDR1 and CDR2 from the germline V gene are SNHLY and FYNNEI. For the CDR3, the DNA is TGTGCCAGCAGTGAAGCGCTAGGGGGTGCTTCACTCGGCTACACCTTC. It specifies CASSEALGGASLGYTF. The complete variable domain, with remaining parts taken from reference TRBV2 and TRBJ1-2, reads EPEVTQTPSHQVTQMGQEVILRCVPISNHLYFYWYRQILGQKVEFLVSFYNNEISEKSEIFDDQFSVERPDGSNFTLKIRSTKLEDSAMYFCASSEALGGASLGYTFGSGTRLTVV.

The chain has TRBV10-1 and TRBJ1-3, with a possible D match to TRBD1 (5 bases). Germline V gene sequence: CDR1 WNHNN, CDR2 SYGVQD (reference sequence). V was clipped by 11 bases and J by 8 bases, with 19 bases between them. The length of the CDR3 is 13 residues. The DNA for the CDR3 is TGCGCCCTCCCCCAAGCAGGGCTACACACCATATATTTT. Translation gives CALPQAGLHTIYF.

This chain connects TRBV3-1 (or the pseudogene TRBV3-2) to TRBJ2-2; 9 bases line up with TRBD2. The CDR3 is 17 amino acids. J lost 2 bases, V lost 4 bases, and 8 bases had no gene match. Germline V gives CDR1 LGHDT, CDR2 YNNKEL (reference sequence). CDR3 sequence: CASSRSTGLANTGELFF. As DNA, the CDR3 is TGTGCCAGCAGCCGATCCACGGGACTAGCAAACACCGGGGAGCTGTTTTTT.

This sequence joins TRBV5-1 and TRBJ2-1, with D perhaps matching TRBD1 (6 bases). Germline V gene sequence: CDR1 SGHRS, CDR2 YFSETQ. V shed 2 bases and J shed 0 bases, with 9 bases lying between them. The CDR3 consists of 15 residues. CDR3 in amino acids: CASSLGGYSYNEQFF. CDR3 DNA sequence: TGCGCCAGCAGCTTAGGGGGATACTCCTACAATGAGCAGTTCTTC.

The V and J genes are TRBV19 and TRBJ2-7, with a weak D call TRBD2 (5 bases). V shed 6 bases and J shed 6 bases, with 21 bases lying between them. The CDR3 spans 15 residues. Per germline, CDR1 LNHDA and CDR2 SQIVND (reference sequence). CDR3 region: CASSTTSAQRVEQYF. The DNA for the CDR3 is TGTGCCAGTAGCACGACCTCCGCGCAGAGGGTCGAGCAGTACTTC.

The chain has TRBV7-9 and TRBJ1-2; 7 nucleotides align to TRBD1. This CDR3 has 13 residues. With V trimmed by 3 bases and J by 5 bases, 3 bases remained unmatched. From germline, CDR1 is SEHNR and CDR2 FQNEAQ (reference sequence). CDR3 bases: TGTGCCAGCAGCTTGGGGGACAGTTATGGCTACACCTTC. This codes for CASSLGDSYGYTF.

This clone was detected once. The chain is built from TRBV7-9 and TRBJ2-1; 9 nucleotides line up with TRBD2. With V trimmed by 5 bases and J by 7 bases, 12 bases remained unmatched. The CDR3 has 16 residues. Looked up from germline, CDR1 is SEHNR and CDR2 is FQNEAQ (reference sequence). The CDR3 sequence: CASSGSGGGARNEQFF. The DNA of the CDR3 is TGTGCCAGCAGCGGGAGTGGCGGGGGGGCCCGGAATGAGCAGTTCTTC.

This clone appeared a single time. J is TRBJ2-3 and V is TRBV7-6; 13 positions match TRBD2. This CDR3 region has 15 residues. Per germline, CDR1 SGHVS and CDR2 FNYEAQ. Germline trimming cut 5 bases from V and 1 base from J; bases unmatched to any gene: 0. CDR3 nucleotides: TGTGCCAGCAGCGGGACTAGCGGGGGCACAGATACGCAGTATTTT. Amino acid sequence: CASSGTSGGTDTQYF.

This clone was recorded only once. The chain links TRBV7-2 to TRBJ2-3; tentative D call: TRBD1 (6 bases). The germline V and J ends were trimmed by 2 bases and 2 bases, with 11 bases remaining between them. The length of the CDR3 is 15 residues. Germline CDR1 is SGHTA and CDR2 is FQGNSA. CDR3 bases: TGTGCCAGCAGCTTACGCAGGGGACCCACAGATACGCAGTATTTT. This encodes CASSLRRGPTDTQYF. Using reference TRBV7-2 and TRBJ2-3 for the parts outside the CDR3, the full variable domain is GAGVSQSPSNKVTEKGKDVELRCDPISGHTALYWYRQSLGQGLEFLIYFQGNSAPDKSGLPSDRFSAERTGGSVSTLTIQRTQQEDSAVYLCASSLRRGPTDTQYFGPGTRLTVL.

The chain couples TRBV6-6 to TRBJ2-3; the match to TRBD1 covers 9 bases. V lost 5 bases to trimming and J lost 8 bases; unmatched junction nucleotides: 8. This CDR3 is 14 amino acids long. Germline CDR1 reads MNHNY; CDR2 reads SVGAGI (reference sequence). CDR3 DNA sequence: TGTGCCAGCAGTATGGGACAGGGCGGGGGTACGCAGTATTTT. Translation gives CASSMGQGGGTQYF.

The chain uses TRBV5-1 and TRBJ2-1; tentative D call: TRBD1 (6 bases). Trimming took off 2 bases at V and 10 bases at J, with 10 bases between the two ends. In germline, CDR1 is SGHRS, CDR2 YFSETQ. The length of the CDR3 is 12 residues. Here the CDR3 reads CASSFPGEEQFF. The CDR3 DNA sequence: TGCGCCAGCAGCTTTCCAGGGGAGGAGCAGTTCTTC.

V gene TRBV4-1 combines with J gene TRBJ1-3, with D perhaps matching TRBD1 (5 bases). Germline V gives CDR1 MGHRA, CDR2 YSYEKL. The CDR3 has 16 amino acids. Trimming shortened V by 1 base and J by 0 bases, and 10 bases separated the two germline ends. The CDR3 DNA reads as TGCGCCAGCAGCCAAGCCGGGGGACCCTCTGGAAACACCATATATTTT. It is translated as CASSQAGGPSGNTIYF.

The chain combines TRBV27 with TRBJ2-7; TRBD2 is a possible D gene (7 bases). The CDR3 is made up of 15 amino acids. V was shortened by 7 bases and J by 4 bases, with 20 bases between the two germline ends. CDR1 MNHEY and CDR2 SMNVEV come from the germline V gene (reference sequence). As DNA, the CDR3 is TGTGCCAGCACCCTTATCGGGGGGCGCGGATACGAGCAGTACTTC. As protein: CASTLIGGRGYEQYF.

The chain employs TRBV10-3 and TRBJ1-4; D not certain. V lost 1 base and J 1 base, leaving 7 bases between the germline ends. The CDR3 runs 15 residues. Germline V gene lookup returns CDR1 ENHRY and CDR2 SYGVKD. This CDR3 reads CAISEFGLTNEKLFF. The CDR3 bases are TGTGCCATCAGTGAGTTCGGGTTAACTAATGAAAAACTGTTTTTT.